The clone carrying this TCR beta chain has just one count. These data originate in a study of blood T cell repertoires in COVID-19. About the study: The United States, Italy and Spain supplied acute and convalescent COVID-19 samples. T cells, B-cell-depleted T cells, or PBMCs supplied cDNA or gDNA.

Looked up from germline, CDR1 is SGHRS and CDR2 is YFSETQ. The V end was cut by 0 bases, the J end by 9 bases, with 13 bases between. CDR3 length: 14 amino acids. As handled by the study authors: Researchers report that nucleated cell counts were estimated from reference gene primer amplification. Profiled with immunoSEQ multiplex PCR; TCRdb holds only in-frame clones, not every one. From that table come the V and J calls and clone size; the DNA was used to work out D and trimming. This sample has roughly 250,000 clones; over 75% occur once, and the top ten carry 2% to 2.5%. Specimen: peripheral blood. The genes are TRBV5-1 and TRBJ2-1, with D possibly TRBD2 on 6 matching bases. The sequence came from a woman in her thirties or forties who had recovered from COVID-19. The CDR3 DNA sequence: TGCGCCAGCAGCTTGGAGGCGGGGCGGACTGAGCAGTTCTTC. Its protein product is CASSLEAGRTEQFF.